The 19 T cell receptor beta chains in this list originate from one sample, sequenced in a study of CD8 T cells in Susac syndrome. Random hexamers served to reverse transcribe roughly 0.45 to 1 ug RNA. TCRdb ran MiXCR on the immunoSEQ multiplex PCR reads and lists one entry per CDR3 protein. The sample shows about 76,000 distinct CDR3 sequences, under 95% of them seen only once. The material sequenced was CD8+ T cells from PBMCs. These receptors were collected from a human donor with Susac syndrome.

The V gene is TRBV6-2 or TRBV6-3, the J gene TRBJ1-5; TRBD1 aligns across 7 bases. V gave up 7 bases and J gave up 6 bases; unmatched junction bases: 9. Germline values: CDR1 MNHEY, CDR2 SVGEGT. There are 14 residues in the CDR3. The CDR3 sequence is CASNTGAGGQPQHF. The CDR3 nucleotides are TGTGCCAGCAACACAGGGGCCGGGGGTCAGCCCCAGCATTTT.

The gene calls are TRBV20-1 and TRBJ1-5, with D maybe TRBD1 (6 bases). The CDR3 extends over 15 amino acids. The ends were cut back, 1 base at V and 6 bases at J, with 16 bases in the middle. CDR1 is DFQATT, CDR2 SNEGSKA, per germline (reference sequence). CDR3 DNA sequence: TGCAGTGCTAGAGCGGACAGACAGAGGGGTCAGCCCCAGCATTTT. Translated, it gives CSARADRQRGQPQHF.

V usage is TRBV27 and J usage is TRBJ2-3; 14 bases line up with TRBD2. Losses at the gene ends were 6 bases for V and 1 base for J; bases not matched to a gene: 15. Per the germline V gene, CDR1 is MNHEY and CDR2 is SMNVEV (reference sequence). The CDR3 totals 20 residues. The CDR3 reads CASSSFRTSGRPSGTDTQYF. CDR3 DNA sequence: TGTGCCAGCAGCTCATTCCGGACTAGCGGGAGGCCATCAGGCACAGATACGCAGTATTTT.

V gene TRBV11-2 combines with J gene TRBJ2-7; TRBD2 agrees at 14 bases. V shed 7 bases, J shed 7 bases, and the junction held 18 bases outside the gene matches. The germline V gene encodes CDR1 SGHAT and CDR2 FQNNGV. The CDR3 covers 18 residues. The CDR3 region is CASTRGLAGGTPLEEQYF. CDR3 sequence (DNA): TGTGCCAGCACCCGTGGACTAGCGGGAGGTACCCCCCTGGAAGAGCAGTACTTC. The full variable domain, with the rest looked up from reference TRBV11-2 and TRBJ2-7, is EAGVAQSPRYKIIEKRQSVAFWCNPISGHATLYWYQQILGQGPKLLIQFQNNGVVDDSQLPKDRFSAERLKGVDSTLKIQPAKLEDSAVYLCASTRGLAGGTPLEEQYFGPGTRLTVT.

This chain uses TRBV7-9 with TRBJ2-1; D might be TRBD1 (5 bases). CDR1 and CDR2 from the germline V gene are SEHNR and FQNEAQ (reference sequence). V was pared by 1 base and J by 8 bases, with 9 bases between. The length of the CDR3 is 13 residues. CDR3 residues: CASSLGTRDEQFF. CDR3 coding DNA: TGTGCCAGCAGCTTAGGGACCAGGGATGAGCAGTTCTTC.

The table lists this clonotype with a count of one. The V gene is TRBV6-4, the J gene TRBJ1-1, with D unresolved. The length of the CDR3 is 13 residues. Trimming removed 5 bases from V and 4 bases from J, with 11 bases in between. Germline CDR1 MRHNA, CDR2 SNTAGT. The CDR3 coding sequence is TGTGCCAGCAGTTCTGACGTTGGCACTGAAGCTTTCTTT. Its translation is CASSSDVGTEAFF.

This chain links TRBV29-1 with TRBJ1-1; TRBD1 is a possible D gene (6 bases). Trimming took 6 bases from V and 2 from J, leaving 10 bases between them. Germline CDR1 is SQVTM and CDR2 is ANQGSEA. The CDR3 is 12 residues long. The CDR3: CSVGTLNTEAFF. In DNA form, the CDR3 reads TGCAGCGTGGGGACACTCAACACTGAAGCTTTCTTT.

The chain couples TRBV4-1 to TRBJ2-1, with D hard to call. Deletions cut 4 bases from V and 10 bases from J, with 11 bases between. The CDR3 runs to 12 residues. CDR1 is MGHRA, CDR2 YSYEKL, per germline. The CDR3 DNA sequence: TGCGCCAGCAGCCTAGACGGAGTCGAGCAGTTCTTC. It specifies CASSLDGVEQFF.

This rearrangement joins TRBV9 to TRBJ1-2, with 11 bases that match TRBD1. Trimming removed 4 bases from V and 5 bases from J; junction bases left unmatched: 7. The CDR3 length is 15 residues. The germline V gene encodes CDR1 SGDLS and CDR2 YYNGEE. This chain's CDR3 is CASSTRTGGTYGYTF. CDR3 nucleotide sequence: TGTGCCAGCAGCACCCGGACAGGGGGCACTTATGGCTACACCTTC.

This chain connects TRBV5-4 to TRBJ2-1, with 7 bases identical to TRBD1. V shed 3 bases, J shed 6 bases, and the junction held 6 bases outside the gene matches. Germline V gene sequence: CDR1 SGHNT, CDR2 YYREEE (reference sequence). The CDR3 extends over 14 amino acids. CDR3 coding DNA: TGTGCCAGCAGCTGGGACAGAGTGGGCAATGAGCAGTTCTTC. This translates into CASSWDRVGNEQFF. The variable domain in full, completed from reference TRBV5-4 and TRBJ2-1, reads ETGVTQSPTHLIKTRGQQVTLRCSSQSGHNTVSWYQQALGQGPQFIFQYYREEENGRGNFPPRFSGLQFPNYSSELNVNALELDDSALYLCASSWDRVGNEQFFGPGTRLTVL.

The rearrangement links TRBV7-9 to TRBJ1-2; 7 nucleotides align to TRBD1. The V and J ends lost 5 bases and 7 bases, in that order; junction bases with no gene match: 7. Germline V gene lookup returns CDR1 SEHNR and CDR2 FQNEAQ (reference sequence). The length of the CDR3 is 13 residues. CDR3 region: CASSTNDRVGYTF. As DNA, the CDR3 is TGTGCCAGCAGCACTAATGACAGGGTTGGCTACACCTTC.

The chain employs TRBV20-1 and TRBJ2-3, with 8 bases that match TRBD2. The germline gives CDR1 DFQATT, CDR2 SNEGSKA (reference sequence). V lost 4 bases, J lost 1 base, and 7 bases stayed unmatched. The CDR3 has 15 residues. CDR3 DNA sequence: TGCAGTGCTAACCCGGGGGGGGGAGGCACAGATACGCAGTATTTT. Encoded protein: CSANPGGGGTDTQYF.

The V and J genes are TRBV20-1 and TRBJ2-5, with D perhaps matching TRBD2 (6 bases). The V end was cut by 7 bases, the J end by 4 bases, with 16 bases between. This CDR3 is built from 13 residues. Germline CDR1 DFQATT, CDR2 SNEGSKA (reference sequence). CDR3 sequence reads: CSGATSSRETQYF. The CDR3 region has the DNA TGCAGTGGTGCGACTAGTTCACGAGAGACCCAGTACTTC.

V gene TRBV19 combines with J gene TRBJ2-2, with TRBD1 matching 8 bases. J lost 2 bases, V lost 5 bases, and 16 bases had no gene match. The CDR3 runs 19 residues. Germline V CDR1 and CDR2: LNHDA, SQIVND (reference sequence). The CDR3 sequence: CASSLPQQADRVNTGELFF. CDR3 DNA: TGTGCCAGTAGTCTCCCGCAACAGGCGGACAGGGTAAACACCGGGGAGCTGTTTTTT.

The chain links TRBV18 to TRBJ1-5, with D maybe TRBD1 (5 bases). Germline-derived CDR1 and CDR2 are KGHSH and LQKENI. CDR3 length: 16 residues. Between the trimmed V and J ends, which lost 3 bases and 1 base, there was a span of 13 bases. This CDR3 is CASSPNRPGSNQPQHF. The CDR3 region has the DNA TGTGCCAGCTCACCTAACAGGCCAGGAAGCAATCAGCCCCAGCATTTT. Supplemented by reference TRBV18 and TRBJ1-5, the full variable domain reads NAGVMQNPRHLVRRRGQEARLRCSPMKGHSHVYWYRQLPEEGLKFMVYLQKENIIDESGMPKERFSAEFPKEGPSILRIQQVVRGDSAAYFCASSPNRPGSNQPQHFGDGTRLSIL.

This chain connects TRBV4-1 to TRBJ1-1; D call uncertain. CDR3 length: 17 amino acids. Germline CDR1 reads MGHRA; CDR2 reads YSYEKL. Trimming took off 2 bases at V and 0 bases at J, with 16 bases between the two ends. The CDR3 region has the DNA TGCGCCAGCAGCCAACTAGACTTACGAGATATGAACACTGAAGCTTTCTTT. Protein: CASSQLDLRDMNTEAFF.

CDR3 coding DNA: TGCGCCAGCAGCCAAGGACCCCTCGGGACAGGGATGAACACTGAAGCTTTCTTT. This gives the protein CASSQGPLGTGMNTEAFF. The chain has TRBV4-3 and TRBJ1-1; 9 bases agree with TRBD1. CDR1 and CDR2 from the germline V gene are LGHNA and YSLEER. The V and J ends lost 1 base and 0 bases, in that order; junction bases with no gene match: 9. The CDR3 runs to 18 residues.

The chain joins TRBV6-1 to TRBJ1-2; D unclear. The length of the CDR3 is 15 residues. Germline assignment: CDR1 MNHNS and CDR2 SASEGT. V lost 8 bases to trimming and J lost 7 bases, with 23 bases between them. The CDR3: CASRAGRTEWRGYTF. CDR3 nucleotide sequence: TGTGCCAGCCGGGCCGGACGTACCGAATGGCGTGGCTACACCTTC.

CDR3 in DNA: TGTGCTAGTGCCCAACAGGGTCTCTCAGGAAACACCATATATTTT. It specifies CASAQQGLSGNTIYF. This rearrangement joins TRBV12-5 to TRBJ1-3; a weak D match, TRBD1 (6 bases). Germline-derived CDR1 and CDR2 are LGHNT and FRNRAP. The germline V and J ends were trimmed by 7 bases and 4 bases, with 17 bases remaining between them. The CDR3 length is 15 residues.